Presented here are 19 T cell receptor beta chains from one specimen sequenced in a study of identical twins. From the 5' RACE reads, TCRdb called clonotypes with MiXCR, one entry per CDR3 protein. This table holds 250,000 or so distinct CDR3 sequences, approximately 12% found once. Another study also made use of these data, one on yellow fever vaccine responses in identical twins.

The sample was memory (CD45RO+) T cells sorted from blood. All receptors come from a woman aged 18-30 years in good health.

This clonotype was picked up many times. This CDR3 is CASSLLAGGLTDTQYF. In nucleotides, the CDR3 is TGCGCCAGCAGCTTGTTAGCGGGGGGTCTCACAGATACGCAGTATTTT. This chain joins TRBV5-1 and TRBJ2-3, with 10 bases lining up with TRBD2. Germline V CDR1 and CDR2: SGHRS, YFSETQ. V shed 1 base and J 2 bases; nucleotides not matched to a gene: 4. CDR3 length equals 16 residues.

This clonotype was counted a few times. The J gene is TRBJ2-3, the V gene TRBV20-1; D is tentatively TRBD1 or TRBD2 (6 bases each). Trimming stripped 1 base from V and 1 base from J, with 12 bases between. From germline, CDR1 is DFQATT and CDR2 SNEGSKA (reference sequence). The CDR3 is made up of 15 amino acids. The CDR3 DNA reads as TGCAGTGCTAGAGCCCCCGGGGGCGGCACAGATACGCAGTATTTT. It is translated as CSARAPGGGTDTQYF.

The table lists this clonotype with a few counts. The DNA of the CDR3 is TGCGCCAGCAGCCCGACTAGCGGGAAGGATACGCAGTATTTT. Its protein is CASSPTSGKDTQYF. The chain combines TRBV4-3 with TRBJ2-3, with 11 nucleotides matching TRBD2. V trimming: 4 bases; J trimming: 6 bases; junction bases outside the gene matches: 3. Per the germline V gene, CDR1 is LGHNA and CDR2 is YSLEER. This CDR3 has 14 residues.

The chain has TRBV29-1 and TRBJ2-7; D is unclear. The V gene lost 4 bases and the J gene lost 4 bases, with 14 bases spanning the gap. Germline V lookup: CDR1 SQVTM, CDR2 ANQGSEA. The CDR3 covers 13 residues. The CDR3 bases are TGCAGCGTTGTTAGTACTGGCCCATACGAGCAGTACTTC. Its protein is CSVVSTGPYEQYF.

The J gene is TRBJ1-6, the V gene TRBV28; the D gene is possibly TRBD1 (5 bases). CDR1 is MDHEN and CDR2 is SYDVKM in the germline V gene. This CDR3 is built from 12 residues. V lost 11 bases, J lost 10 bases, and 15 bases lay in between. Here the CDR3 reads CAGGGRHSPLHF. CDR3 coding DNA: TGTGCCGGGGGAGGGAGGCACTCACCCCTCCACTTT.

This clonotype was observed at least ten times. The chain joins TRBV4-3 to TRBJ2-2; 7 positions agree with TRBD2. The CDR3 has 15 residues. Germline CDR1 is LGHNA and CDR2 is YSLEER. Trimming removed 1 base from V and 3 bases from J; junction bases left unmatched: 2. CDR3 bases: TGCGCCAGCAGCCAAGGGGAGGGGCACACCGGGGAGCTGTTTTTT. It is translated as CASSQGEGHTGELFF.

V gene TRBV28 combines with J gene TRBJ2-1; 7 bases fit TRBD1. The CDR3 runs 13 residues. J gave up 7 bases and V 1 base, and 1 base lay outside the gene matches. Germline loops: CDR1 MDHEN, CDR2 SYDVKM. The CDR3 is CASSLSQGNEQFF. The CDR3 DNA reads TGTGCCAGCAGTTTATCACAGGGGAATGAGCAGTTCTTC.

This clonotype came up many times. The V call is TRBV6-1, the J call TRBJ1-1; the D gene is possibly TRBD1 (6 bases). The V and J ends lost 6 bases and 2 bases respectively, with 13 bases between them. The CDR3 is 14 amino acids. Germline values: CDR1 MNHNS, CDR2 SASEGT. Here the CDR3 DNA reads TGTGCCAGCAGGGAGACAGGTGGAAACACTGAAGCTTTCTTT. Translation: CASRETGGNTEAFF.

The gene calls are TRBV10-1 and TRBJ2-1; D gene unclear. This CDR3 contains 13 residues. Trimming took off 4 bases at V and 9 bases at J, with 13 bases between the two ends. Germline loops: CDR1 WNHNN, CDR2 SYGVQD (reference sequence). CDR3 in DNA: TGCGCCAGCAGTGCTAACTCCGCTGGTGAGCAGTTCTTC. Protein: CASSANSAGEQFF.

This clonotype was recorded many times. The chain links TRBV7-2 to TRBJ1-5; D not certain. CDR1 SGHTA and CDR2 FQGNSA come from the germline V gene. Trimming stripped 3 bases from V and 3 bases from J, with 3 bases between. The CDR3 consists of 12 residues. The CDR3 spells CASSFPNQPQHF. In DNA, the CDR3 is TGTGCCAGCAGCTTTCCCAATCAGCCCCAGCATTTT.

This clonotype was seen repeatedly, ten times or more. The chain joins TRBV10-3 to TRBJ2-5, with D perhaps matching TRBD1 (6 bases). Per the germline V gene, CDR1 is ENHRY and CDR2 is SYGVKD. The V end lost 11 bases, the J end lost 3 bases, and 16 bases lay between the germline ends. This CDR3 comprises 13 residues. The CDR3: CAAQRQVEETQYF. The CDR3, as DNA: TGTGCCGCCCAACGACAGGTAGAAGAGACCCAGTACTTC.

This sequence joins TRBV6-5 and TRBJ2-3, with 9 nucleotides matching TRBD2. J gave up 4 bases and V 2 bases, and 10 bases lay outside the gene matches. The CDR3 is 17 amino acids. CDR1 is MNHEY and CDR2 is SVGAGI in the germline V gene. The CDR3 nucleotides are TGTGCCAGCAGTTACGGGCTAGCGGGGACGTCTGCAGATACGCAGTATTTT. Amino acid sequence: CASSYGLAGTSADTQYF.

The rearrangement links TRBV11-2 to TRBJ2-1; TRBD2 matches 13 bases. The CDR3 is 18 residues long. Germline V gene sequence: CDR1 SGHAT, CDR2 FQNNGV. V lost 4 bases and J lost 4; bases outside the gene matches: 10. The CDR3 reads CASSSPTSGGNTYNEQFF. As DNA, the CDR3 is TGTGCCAGCAGCTCCCCGACTAGCGGGGGGAACACTTACAATGAGCAGTTCTTC. The whole variable domain, remainder taken from reference TRBV11-2 and TRBJ2-1, is EAGVAQSPRYKIIEKRQSVAFWCNPISGHATLYWYQQILGQGPKLLIQFQNNGVVDDSQLPKDRFSAERLKGVDSTLKIQPAKLEDSAVYLCASSSPTSGGNTYNEQFFGPGTRLTVL.

In this sample, this clonotype turned up many times. This chain uses TRBV24-1 with TRBJ1-2; D may be TRBD1 (5 bases). The CDR3 sequence is 13 residues long. Germline V gives CDR1 KGHDR, CDR2 SFDVKD. Trimming stripped 7 bases from V and 2 bases from J, with 10 bases between. The DNA for the CDR3 is TGTGCCACCAGAGCAGGGAAAAACTATGGCTACACCTTC. Translating it yields CATRAGKNYGYTF.

This clonotype has just a few counts. J is TRBJ2-5 and V is TRBV18, with D maybe TRBD2 (5 bases). The V and J ends lost 6 bases and 0 bases respectively, with 8 bases between them. Germline-derived CDR1 and CDR2 are KGHSH and LQKENI. There are 13 residues in the CDR3. CDR3 in DNA: TGTGCCAGCTCGACCGGGAACCAAGAGACCCAGTACTTC. Protein: CASSTGNQETQYF.

This clonotype occurred many times. The chain links TRBV12-3 or TRBV12-4 to TRBJ1-3; D is uncertain. CDR3 length: 13 residues. Trimming shortened V by 7 bases and J by 2 bases, and 9 bases separated the two germline ends. The CDR3 DNA sequence: TGTGCCAGCATTAATCGTCCTGGAAACACCATATATTTT. Translation: CASINRPGNTIYF.

This chain links TRBV12-3 or TRBV12-4 with TRBJ1-6; no definite D call. CDR3 length: 13 residues. V lost 2 bases, J lost 7 bases, and 6 bases lay in between. The CDR3 is CASSLSENSPLHF. In DNA form, the CDR3 reads TGTGCCAGCAGTTTATCAGAAAATTCACCCCTCCACTTT.

The table lists this clonotype with many counts. The junction departs from the called germline gene at one end, perhaps through a read error. This chain joins TRBV12-3 or TRBV12-4 and TRBJ2-3; 9 bases line up with TRBD2. The CDR3 runs 16 residues. The CDR3, as DNA: TGTGCCAGCAGTCCCCCCGCTAGCGGGGTCACACATACGCAGTATTTT. This sequence encodes CASSPPASGVTHTQYF.

The rearrangement joins TRBV5-1 to TRBJ2-7; TRBD1 matches 7 bases. Losses at the gene ends were 8 bases for V and 5 bases for J; bases not matched to a gene: 13. Germline values: CDR1 SGHRS, CDR2 YFSETQ. CDR3 length: 14 amino acids. The chain's CDR3 is CASPLRQGGHEQYF. For the CDR3, the DNA is TGCGCCAGTCCTCTACGACAGGGCGGCCACGAGCAGTACTTC.